This passage covers 27 T cell receptor beta chains from one sample sequenced in a study of blood T cell repertoires in COVID-19. This table comes from immunoSEQ multiplex PCR, and its TCRdb copy is limited to in-frame clones, with some not included. The table records approximately 440,000 clones, 80% to 95% of them present only once. Sample: PBMCs or T cells enriched from blood (not recorded which). These receptors were obtained from a man between 18 and 35 years old who had recovered from COVID-19.

A note on this clone: Other DNA sequences of this sample code for an identical CDR3. The rearrangement joins TRBV12-3 or TRBV12-4 to TRBJ1-5; a weak D match, TRBD1 (6 bases). Between the trimmed V and J ends, which lost 6 bases and 4 bases, there was a span of 10 bases. The CDR3 has 13 residues. The CDR3 here is CASRAGVNQPQHF. The CDR3 DNA sequence: TGTGCCAGCAGGGCAGGGGTTAATCAGCCCCAGCATTTT.

The V gene is TRBV5-5, the J gene TRBJ1-1, with TRBD1 identical over 7 bases. CDR1 SGHKS and CDR2 YYEKEE come from the germline V gene (reference sequence). The CDR3 length is 15 residues. V gave up 4 bases and J gave up 7 bases; unmatched junction bases: 13. CDR3 DNA sequence: TGTGCCAGCAGCACCTCGACAGGGAATATGAATGAAGCTTTCTTT. Amino acid sequence: CASSTSTGNMNEAFF.

The chain uses TRBV29-1 and TRBJ1-1; the D gene is possibly TRBD1 (5 bases). Germline CDR1 SQVTM, CDR2 ANQGSEA. This CDR3 spans 12 amino acids. V dropped 7 bases and J dropped 1 base, with 10 bases sitting between them. CDR3 sequence: CSARTKNTEAFF. The CDR3 nucleotides read TGCAGCGCTCGGACAAAGAACACTGAAGCTTTCTTT.

The chain carries TRBV5-1 and TRBJ2-7; 7 nucleotides agree with TRBD2. V trimming: 4 bases; J trimming: 4 bases; junction bases outside the gene matches: 11. Germline CDR1 SGHRS, CDR2 YFSETQ. The CDR3 runs 15 residues. The CDR3 region has the DNA TGCGCCAGCAGCCCTAGTCTGACGGGGGGATACGAGCAGTACTTC. Amino acids: CASSPSLTGGYEQYF.

Written as DNA, the CDR3 is TGTGCCAGCAGTCCTCACCCGGGGAATATAGCGGCCCGGTGGGAGCAGTTCTTC. Its protein is CASSPHPGNIAARWEQFF. The chain combines TRBV6-6 with TRBJ2-1; possibly TRBD2 for D (6 bases). Trimming shortened V by 5 bases and J by 10 bases, and 30 bases separated the two germline ends. This CDR3 has 18 amino acids. Germline CDR1 MNHNY, CDR2 SVGAGI (reference sequence).

The chain recombines TRBV28 with TRBJ2-5, with D hard to call. Germline-derived CDR1 and CDR2 are MDHEN and SYDVKM. With 7 bases removed from V and 7 bases from J, the gap between germline ends came to 19 bases. This CDR3 has 14 amino acids. This chain's CDR3 is CASIPYPGVLTQYF. CDR3 coding DNA: TGTGCCAGCATTCCCTACCCTGGAGTTTTGACCCAGTACTTC. The full variable domain, with the rest looked up from reference TRBV28 and TRBJ2-5, is DVKVTQSSRYLVKRTGEKVFLECVQDMDHENMFWYRQDPGLGLRLIYFSYDVKMKEKGDIPEGYSVSREKKERFSLILESASTNQTSMYLCASIPYPGVLTQYFGPGTRLLVL.

The rearrangement uses TRBV30 and TRBJ2-3, with 7 positions matching TRBD1. Germline values: CDR1 GTSNPN, CDR2 SVGIG (reference sequence). J was trimmed by 0 bases and V by 2 bases; bases with no gene match: 8. This CDR3 comprises 16 residues. CDR3 DNA: TGTGCCTGGAGTAGGGGACAGTCCCTTAGCACAGATACGCAGTATTTT. It translates to CAWSRGQSLSTDTQYF.

V usage is TRBV30 and J usage is TRBJ1-4; TRBD1 aligns across 9 bases. Germline V lookup: CDR1 GTSNPN, CDR2 SVGIG (reference sequence). V was pared by 2 bases and J by 6 bases, with 10 bases of the junction left unmatched. The length of the CDR3 is 16 residues. The CDR3 bases are TGTGCCTGGAGTCGAAGTCGGGGACAGGGCCATGAAAAACTGTTTTTT. This translates into CAWSRSRGQGHEKLFF.

The gene calls are TRBV27 and TRBJ1-5; no reliable D call. V dropped 0 bases and J dropped 5 bases, with 14 bases sitting between them. The CDR3 spans 16 residues. From germline, CDR1 is MNHEY and CDR2 SMNVEV (reference sequence). CDR3 residues: CASSLSYGLADQPQHF. In DNA form, the CDR3 reads TGTGCCAGCAGTTTATCGTACGGGTTAGCGGATCAGCCCCAGCATTTT.

V usage is TRBV5-4 and J usage is TRBJ2-7; 9 bases are a match to TRBD1. Germline CDR1 is SGHNT and CDR2 is YYREEE (reference sequence). This CDR3 has 15 residues. With V trimmed by 4 bases and J by 6 bases, 11 bases remained unmatched. CDR3 in amino acids: CASSKPGQGAGEQYF. For the CDR3, the DNA is TGTGCCAGCAGCAAACCGGGACAGGGAGCAGGCGAGCAGTACTTC.

The chain links TRBV27 to TRBJ2-7; D is unclear. Between the trimmed V and J ends, which lost 5 bases and 6 bases, there was a span of 8 bases. Germline CDR1 and CDR2: MNHEY and SMNVEV (reference sequence). This CDR3 has 11 residues. CDR3 bases: TGTGCCAGCAGTCTCGTCGGCGAGCAGTACTTC. It codes for CASSLVGEQYF.

The chain carries TRBV7-2 and TRBJ2-3, with D tentatively TRBD2 (5 bases). Germline V gives CDR1 SGHTA, CDR2 FQGNSA. Trimming stripped 6 bases from V and 1 base from J, with 11 bases between. This CDR3 has 14 amino acids. The CDR3: CASSVEGRTDTQYF. For the CDR3, the DNA is TGTGCCAGCAGTGTTGAGGGCCGCACAGATACGCAGTATTTT.

V gene TRBV3-1 (or the pseudogene TRBV3-2) combines with J gene TRBJ2-7; possibly TRBD2 for D (5 bases). The CDR3 length is 15 residues. The V gene's germline CDR1 is LGHDT and CDR2 YNNKEL (reference sequence). The V end lost 2 bases, the J end lost 7 bases, and 18 bases lay between the germline ends. CDR3 nucleotide sequence: TGTGCCAGCAGCCAAAGAGGGATCCCTACTAGGGAGCAGTACTTC. This translates into CASSQRGIPTREQYF.

The rearrangement links TRBV5-6 to TRBJ1-5; 10 nucleotides line up with TRBD1. The CDR3 has 18 residues. The germline CDR1 and CDR2 sequences are SGHDT and YYEEEE. Losses at the gene ends were 2 bases for V and 5 bases for J; bases not matched to a gene: 13. The DNA for the CDR3 is TGTGCCAGCAGCTTATACCGGGACAGGGGTTGGGCTTATCAGCCCCAGCATTTT. The encoded protein is CASSLYRDRGWAYQPQHF.

The chain carries TRBV2 and TRBJ1-2; D not resolved. V was trimmed by 4 bases and J by 4 bases, leaving 7 bases between them. The CDR3 is 12 amino acids. Looked up from germline, CDR1 is SNHLY and CDR2 is FYNNEI. The CDR3 DNA is TGTGCCAGCAGTGCGTCCGGCTATGGCTACACCTTC. It codes for CASSASGYGYTF.

This sequence joins TRBV18 and TRBJ1-4; weak D call: TRBD1 (5 bases). V lost 4 bases to trimming and J lost 5 bases, with 17 bases between them. The germline CDR1 and CDR2 sequences are KGHSH and LQKENI. This CDR3 spans 16 amino acids. In DNA, the CDR3 is TGTGCCAGCTCACGGCCGACGGGACTGGAAAATGAAAAACTGTTTTTT. Amino acid sequence: CASSRPTGLENEKLFF.

The chain joins TRBV7-3 to TRBJ1-2; no firm D call. This CDR3 has 13 amino acids. Between the trimmed V and J ends, which lost 5 bases and 10 bases, there was a span of 17 bases. The germline gives CDR1 SGHTA, CDR2 FQGTGA. The CDR3 reads CASSLNSGGLYTF. The CDR3 DNA reads TGTGCCAGCAGCCTTAACTCAGGTGGACTCTACACCTTC. The full variable domain, with the rest looked up from reference TRBV7-3 and TRBJ1-2, is GAGVSQTPSNKVTEKGKYVELRCDPISGHTALYWYRQSLGQGPEFLIYFQGTGAADDSGLPNDRFFAVRPEGSVSTLKIQRTERGDSAVYLCASSLNSGGLYTFGSGTRLTVV.

The rearrangement uses TRBV15 and TRBJ2-2; 10 bases fit TRBD2. This CDR3 contains 17 residues. CDR1 LNHNV and CDR2 YYDKDF come from the germline V gene (reference sequence). V trimming: 1 base; J trimming: 9 bases; junction bases outside the gene matches: 11. The CDR3 DNA is TGTGCCACCAGCAGAGTACTAGCGGGATTTCGACTGAGGGAGCTGTTTTTT. Protein: CATSRVLAGFRLRELFF.

The chain couples TRBV9 to TRBJ2-2; D is undetermined. V lost 0 bases to trimming and J lost 4 bases, with 7 bases between them. Germline CDR1 is SGDLS and CDR2 is YYNGEE. CDR3 length: 14 amino acids. In nucleotides, the CDR3 is TGTGCCAGCAGCGTAGTAGCTGTCACCGGGGAGCTGTTTTTT. Amino acids: CASSVVAVTGELFF.

V is TRBV5-1 and J is TRBJ1-6; D perhaps matches TRBD1 (5 bases). The CDR3 has 15 residues. The V end lost 1 base, the J end lost 5 bases, and 10 bases lay between the germline ends. Germline-derived CDR1 and CDR2 are SGHRS and YFSETQ. In nucleotides, the CDR3 is TGCGCCAGCAGCTTGTGGGGGGTTGATAATTCACCCCTCCACTTT. Translated, it gives CASSLWGVDNSPLHF.

The V and J genes are TRBV15 and TRBJ1-1; the D is unclear. Germline loops: CDR1 LNHNV, CDR2 YYDKDF (reference sequence). This CDR3 comprises 12 residues. Between the trimmed V and J ends, which lost 0 bases and 7 bases, there was a span of 6 bases. The DNA for the CDR3 is TGTGCCACCAGCAGAGATCGGGGTGAAGCTTTCTTT. Translation gives CATSRDRGEAFF.

The chain joins TRBV27 to TRBJ2-1; 8 nucleotides line up with TRBD1. J lost 7 bases, V lost 0 bases, and 8 bases had no gene match. This CDR3 spans 16 amino acids. The germline V gene encodes CDR1 MNHEY and CDR2 SMNVEV (reference sequence). In DNA form, the CDR3 reads TGTGCCAGCAGTTTATCGCGCTTGACAGGGGTGAATGAGCAGTTCTTC. Encoded protein: CASSLSRLTGVNEQFF.

J is TRBJ1-1 and V is TRBV10-3, with D unresolved. Trimming removed 6 bases from V and 10 bases from J, with 21 bases in between. CDR3 length equals 14 residues. Germline V CDR1 and CDR2: ENHRY, SYGVKD. CDR3 amino acids: CAIRSSLEGGRAFF. The CDR3 nucleotides read TGTGCCATCAGGAGCTCTTTGGAGGGAGGGAGAGCTTTCTTT.

The rearrangement links TRBV19 to TRBJ1-2; D is ambiguous. This CDR3 spans 13 amino acids. The germline V and J ends were trimmed by 9 bases and 5 bases, with 16 bases remaining between them. Germline-derived CDR1 and CDR2 are LNHDA and SQIVND (reference sequence). The CDR3 sequence is CASRYTEEYGYTF. The CDR3 nucleotides are TGTGCCAGCAGGTACACAGAAGAGTATGGCTACACCTTC.

This clone was seen once. The chain couples TRBV14 to TRBJ2-2, with 7 bases lining up with TRBD1. CDR3 length: 16 amino acids. Germline V gene data show CDR1 as SGHDN and CDR2 as FVKESK. The J segment lost 1 base and the V segment lost 4 bases, leaving 6 bases of the junction unmatched. The CDR3 DNA reads as TGTGCCAGCAGCCCCCGGACAGGACAGAACACCGGGGAGCTGTTTTTT. It specifies CASSPRTGQNTGELFF.

The J gene is TRBJ2-1, the V gene TRBV7-3; no clear D. The CDR3 is 13 residues long. Germline V lookup: CDR1 SGHTA, CDR2 FQGTGA. Trimming removed 2 bases from V and 3 bases from J, with 5 bases in between. The CDR3 DNA reads TGTGCCAGCAGCTTAGGCTTCTACAATGAGCAGTTCTTC. This translates into CASSLGFYNEQFF.

This chain uses TRBV15 with TRBJ1-6; 8 bases are a match to TRBD1. Germline CDR1 LNHNV, CDR2 YYDKDF (reference sequence). V was pared by 1 base and J by 9 bases, with 2 bases of the junction left unmatched. This CDR3 comprises 14 residues. The DNA for the CDR3 is TGTGCCACCAGCAGAGGACAGGGGACTTCACCCCTCCACTTT. This gives the protein CATSRGQGTSPLHF.